A selection of T cell receptor beta chains follows, all from one sample in a study of blood T cell repertoires in COVID-19. Measured with immunoSEQ multiplex PCR; TCRdb has only the in-frame clones, and not every one. Of 150,000 to 200,000 clones listed, roughly 93% are singletons. Sequencing input: peripheral blood. These receptors all stem from a man between 18 and 29 years old with acute or convalescent COVID-19. CDR3s include the opening cysteine and the closing phenylalanine or tryptophan. Fields, in order: D gene, clone size, J gene, V gene, CDR3 DNA, CDR3 protein. D genes are given only for firm matches. Clone size appears in some rows only: once, few, many, or a class for an expanded clone.

>TRBD1|-|TRBJ1-6|TRBV30
TGTGCCTGGAGTATGTTACAGGGGCGAAATTCACCCCTCCACTTT
CAWSMLQGRNSPLHF
>TRBD1|-|TRBJ1-1|TRBV18
TGTGCCAGCTCACCTTACTGGACAGGGGGTGACACTGAAGCTTTCTTT
CASSPYWTGGDTEAFF
>-|-|TRBJ1-1|TRBV27
TGTGCCAGCAGTTTCAGAGGCACTGAAGCTTTCTTT
CASSFRGTEAFF
>-|-|TRBJ1-4|TRBV20-1
TGCAGTGCTCTGATGAGGGAAAAACTGTTTTTT
CSALMREKLFF
>-|-|TRBJ1-4|TRBV4-1
TGCGCCAGCAGCCAACGCGGTCCTGCAACTAATGAAAAACTGTTTTTT
CASSQRGPATNEKLFF
>TRBD2|-|TRBJ2-1|TRBV19
TGTGCCAGTAGTCCGGGACTAGCGGGGAGGGAGCAGTTCTTC
CASSPGLAGREQFF
>TRBD1|-|TRBJ1-1|TRBV5-1
TGCGCCAGCAGCGAAGGACAGGGATGGACTGAAGCTTTCTTT
CASSEGQGWTEAFF
>TRBD1|-|TRBJ2-5|TRBV5-1
TGCGCCAGCAGCTTGGCCGGACAGGTTTCGTTCGAGACCCAGTACTTC
CASSLAGQVSFETQYF
>TRBD1|-|TRBJ1-1|TRBV7-6
TGTGCCAGCAGCTTGACAGGGGACACTGAAGCTTTCTTT
CASSLTGDTEAFF
>TRBD1|-|TRBJ1-2|TRBV7-6
TGTGCCAGCAGCTCGCATGACAGGGGATATGACTACACCTTC
CASSSHDRGYDYTF
>TRBD1|-|TRBJ1-4|TRBV11-2
TGTGCCAGCAGCACGCAGGGGGCGCGGAATGAAAAACTGTTTTTT
CASSTQGARNEKLFF
>TRBD2|-|TRBJ2-7|TRBV19
TGTGCCAGTAGTCCCCGCGCGGGGGGCAACAACGAGCAGTACTTC
CASSPRAGGNNEQYF
>-|-|TRBJ1-2|TRBV19
TGTGCCAGTAGTATACTGAGACAGACCTCGGGGGATGGCTACACCTTC
CASSILRQTSGDGYTF
>-|-|TRBJ2-1|TRBV18
TGTGCCAGCTCACCCGAGACAAGGGGTCATGAGCAGTTCTTC
CASSPETRGHEQFF
>-|-|TRBJ2-7|TRBV1
TGCACCAGATCGGCGGGAGAACTCTACGAGCAGTACTTC
CTRSAGELYEQYF
>-|-|TRBJ1-2|TRBV18
TGTGCCAGCTCACAACAGGAGAACTATGGCTACACCTTC
CASSQQENYGYTF
>-|-|TRBJ2-6|TRBV12-5
TGTGCTAGTGTTCTATTCACGGGGAGCTCTGGGGCCAACGTCCTGACTTTC
CASVLFTGSSGANVLTF
>TRBD2|few|TRBJ2-7|TRBV5-4
TGTGCCAGCAGCTTTAGGACTAGCGGGAGCTACGAGCAGTACTTC
CASSFRTSGSYEQYF
>TRBD1|-|TRBJ1-2|TRBV3-1/TRBV3-2
TGTGCCAGCAGCCAAGAAGGACAGGGGGCCGTGGCTAAGGGCTACACCTTC
CASSQEGQGAVAKGYTF
>-|once|TRBJ1-2|TRBV19
TGTGCCAGTAGCTACCAGCGAGGGCCGAGGGATGGCTACACCTTC
CASSYQRGPRDGYTF
>TRBD2|-|TRBJ2-1|TRBV27
TGTGCCAGCAGTTTAGCGGGGGGTGGAATGGGCAATGAGCAGTTCTTC
CASSLAGGGMGNEQFF
>TRBD2|once|TRBJ2-5|TRBV6-5
TGTGCCAGCAGACCGGGGGGGGAAGAGACCCAGTACTTC
CASRPGGEETQYF
>-|-|TRBJ2-5|TRBV18
TGTGCCAGCTCACCACCGTCGCGCGAGGAGACCCAGTACTTC
CASSPPSREETQYF
>-|-|TRBJ2-7|TRBV7-9
TGTGCCAGCAGCTCCTCGGGACAACCCTACGAGCAGTACTTC
CASSSSGQPYEQYF
>-|-|TRBJ2-1|TRBV24-1
TGTGCCACCAGTGACCCTAGATCGACAGGCAATGAGCAGTTCTTC
CATSDPRSTGNEQFF
>TRBD1|-|TRBJ1-1|TRBV6-5
TGTGCCAGCACCCACACAGGGGGCGAGAGCGCTTTCTTT
CASTHTGGESAFF
>-|-|TRBJ1-1|TRBV18
TGTGCCAGCTCACCCAGTGGAGCAAACACTGAAGCTTTCTTT
CASSPSGANTEAFF
>TRBD1|-|TRBJ2-6|TRBV9
TGTGCCAGCAGCGGACAGGGGCCGGGTCGGGCTGGGGCCAACGTCCTGACTTTC
CASSGQGPGRAGANVLTF
>TRBD1|-|TRBJ1-5|TRBV7-2
TGTGCCAGCAGCTCCCGACAGGGGGCAGGTCAGCCCCAGCATTTT
CASSSRQGAGQPQHF
>TRBD1|once|TRBJ1-5|TRBV5-6
TGTGCCAGCAGCCTTTGGACAGGGTCTAATAGCAATCAGCCCCAGCATTTT
CASSLWTGSNSNQPQHF
>TRBD1|-|TRBJ2-5|TRBV30
TGTGCCTGGTACAGGGGGAGCGAGACCCAGTACTTC
CAWYRGSETQYF
>TRBD1|-|TRBJ1-2|TRBV15
TGTGCCACCAGCAGAGATCGTTGGACAGGGGCTACAAAGAACTATGGCTACACCTTC
CATSRDRWTGATKNYGYTF
>-|-|TRBJ1-4|TRBV11-2
TGTGCCAGCAGCTCCGGTCGGGAAAAACTGTTTTTT
CASSSGREKLFF
>-|-|TRBJ1-1|TRBV3-1/TRBV3-2
TGTGCCAGCAGCCAGGGACACCAACCTACGGGAGCTTTCTTT
CASSQGHQPTGAFF
>-|-|TRBJ1-3|TRBV5-3
TGTGCCAGAAGCTTGGATATAGGGCGCGGGAGCTCTGGAAACACCATATATTTT
CARSLDIGRGSSGNTIYF
>-|few|TRBJ2-5|TRBV4-2
TGTGCCAGCAGCCAAGATGGCGACTATGCCCAAGAGACCCAGTACTTC
CASSQDGDYAQETQYF
>-|-|TRBJ1-2|TRBV19
TGTGCCAGTAGTCTAGGCAGGACATATGGCTACACCTTC
CASSLGRTYGYTF
>-|-|TRBJ1-5|TRBV7-9
TGTGCCAGCAGCTTAGCGGGGGCTAATCAGCCCCAGCATTTT
CASSLAGANQPQHF
>-|-|TRBJ1-5|TRBV27
TGTGCCAGCAGTGCCCTGGGGGGGCGCAAGGAGCCCCAGCATTTT
CASSALGGRKEPQHF
>-|-|TRBJ1-1|TRBV2
TGTGCCAGCAGGGCCGTGACAGAATTGACTGAAGCTTTCTTT
CASRAVTELTEAFF
>TRBD1|-|TRBJ2-2|TRBV5-1
TGCGCCAGCACCGACAGGACAGGGGGTAACACCGGGGAGCTGTTTTTT
CASTDRTGGNTGELFF
>TRBD1|-|TRBJ2-5|TRBV28
TGTGCCAGCAGCACCTCCCGGACAGGGACAGAGACCCAGTACTTC
CASSTSRTGTETQYF
>TRBD1|-|TRBJ1-5|TRBV4-1
TGCGCCACCACGGACAGGCACGGCAATCAGCCCCAGCATTTT
CATTDRHGNQPQHF
>-|-|TRBJ1-2|TRBV4-1
TGCGCCAGCAGCCTGGTCCCCGCGGAGGGTAACTATGGCTACACCTTC
CASSLVPAEGNYGYTF
>-|-|TRBJ2-1|TRBV7-7
TGTGCCAGCAGCTTAGCCGAATCGGGGGTAGCGGTTTCCAATGAGCAGTTCTTC
CASSLAESGVAVSNEQFF
>-|-|TRBJ2-7|TRBV6-5
TGTGCCAGCGATGGGCAGGGTAACGAGCAGTACTTC
CASDGQGNEQYF